This T cell receptor beta chain was identified in a study of cytomegalovirus exposure and HLA in healthy donors. Overall study findings and caveats: Listed as cytomegalovirus-associated were 150 or so TCR beta chains.

Profiling relied on immunoSEQ multiplex PCR, and the TCRdb table lists in-frame clones only, not all of them. The table has 150,000 or so clones, about 86% seen once. CDR1 is MDHEN, CDR2 SYDVKM, per germline. The V end lost 2 bases, the J end lost 1 base, and 6 bases lay between the germline ends. The CDR3 runs 14 residues. As concerns this clone: What it binds is unknown.

The rearrangement joins TRBV28 to TRBJ1-5, with a weak D call TRBD1 (5 bases). The sample was PBMCs. This TCR derives from a human donor in good health. CDR3 amino acids: CASSLRGSNQPQHF. The CDR3 DNA follows: TGTGCCAGCAGTTTAAGGGGCAGCAATCAGCCCCAGCATTTT.